The text below deals with one TCR beta chain. This clone was counted once. The specificity of this receptor is unknown. The sample holds no much larger clone one base away, and base qualities are not on file. The sample originates from a study of cytomegalovirus exposure and HLA in healthy donors (dated by TCRdb to 2015 to 2018). Background for the entire study: An earlier analysis of some 600 of the donors reported 276 Gb of sequence data and 100 million to 120 million unique TCR beta sequences obtained from approximately 180 million T cells. Roughly 310 gigabases of sequencing data and 78 million or so unique TCR sequences were included in an early release covering several hundred HLA-typed donors. Among the roughly 380 genotyped donors, around 81% belonged to the genetic ancestry cluster associated with self-reported Caucasian donors. The study aimed to test whether signatures of past pathogen exposure could be identified by cataloging public T cell receptors. The study used immunosequencing to profile the T cell repertoires of several hundred subjects and linked those repertoires to cytomegalovirus serostatus. A separate validation cohort of over 95 different subjects was used in addition to the roughly 620-subject first cohort. High-throughput TCR immunosequencing, statistical association of individual TCRs with disease status, and machine learning were combined to predict cytomegalovirus infection status. A later analysis re-analyzed previously published TCR beta repertoires from 650 to 800 donors and added high-resolution HLA genotyping to study TCR occurrence patterns. Rather than using new phenotypic data, the later analysis identified candidate immune exposures from TCR beta sequences and from how often those sequences occurred across donors. In an earlier analysis of a few hundred of the donors, high-throughput TCR beta sequencing was used to judge whether each TCR beta V gene segment behaved as functional or pseudogenic. Alongside the repertoire data, information on donor age, sex, ethnicity and CMV serostatus was compiled. In a later genetic analysis, genome-wide SNP genotypes for about 55% of the roughly 670 donors were used, and that subset was treated as a discovery cohort. Every discovery cohort repertoire had been produced on one sequencing platform. HLA typing included class I and class II loci at four-digit resolution. Typing coverage differed by locus: A, B, C, DRB1 and DQB1 were typed in about 620-640 donors, DQA1 in 500 to 550, DPA1 in some 600, and DPB1 in 450 to 490. Because of strong linkage in the cohort, four to six DR-DQ haplotypes were treated as single units for association and clustering. On average, roughly 250,000 unique TCR beta nucleotide sequences were sequenced per donor among 398 genotyped donors of the cohort, with roughly 18% of those sequences being non-productive. The full study reports these points: In vitro tests confirmed that a few of the cytomegalovirus-associated TCR beta chains recognize cytomegalovirus antigens. The sequencing pipeline was judged likely to have produced a cluster of highly shared sequence variants as a technical artifact. A later genetic analysis reported fewer N-insertions in productive TCRs among donors in an Asian-associated ancestry cluster than the approximately 700-donor mean. The presence/absence analyses assumed that sequencing depth was roughly uniform across donors, and that assumption may not be true. Because counts were too low, about 15 rarely observed V segments, including chromosome 9 orphons, were left out of the earlier analysis of 500 to 650 of the donors. In the study, about 150 TCR beta chains were listed as associated with cytomegalovirus. HLA typing was unavailable for some donors at each locus, so association tests used only the typed subset. A further reported finding was that TCR beta sequences accurately predicted the HLA-A and HLA-B alleles for most subjects in the first cohort. A later genetic analysis associated a missense DCLRE1C variant with V-gene and J-gene trimming of TCR beta chains, and an independent cohort replicated the association. While some public TCRs were present in many individuals, most TCR sequences turned up only very rarely across donors. In an earlier analysis of more than 450 of the donors, most TCR beta V segments were observed in productive rearrangements about 90% or about 30% of the time, broadly matching IMGT annotations. For the cohort, immune exposure information was limited to CMV serostatus. Strong co-occurrence of HLA alleles, especially DR and DQ, made assigning TCR associations to individual alleles difficult. A later analysis associated about 17,000 TCR beta sequences with specific HLA alleles at a false discovery rate of 0.05. Correlated functional status among segregating V segments might reflect linkage disequilibrium, but an unknown experimental factor could not be ruled out. Cytomegalovirus status was reported to be diagnosed by the classifier with high specificity and sensitivity in both the original and validation cohorts. The cohort was sequenced for TCR beta chains only, and without alpha or paired-chain data the features that could be detected were limited. The authors suggested that the approach could potentially be generalized to other disease states and immunological phenotypes. In a later analysis, HLA-associated TCR beta chains were found to be more clonally expanded and to have lower generation probabilities than equally common non-associated chains. In a later analysis, several top co-occurrence clusters were reported to appear linked to parvovirus B19, influenza, CMV and Epstein-Barr virus. According to a later analysis, TCR association rates differed among HLA loci, with DRB1 alleles showing the most associated TCRs and HLA-C alleles showing the fewest. Some IMGT-functional V segments, including TRBV6-2 and TRBV6-3, could not be distinguished by the 87-base-pair reads and were therefore excluded. A later analysis found that most CMV-associated TCR beta chains appeared HLA-restricted, with HLA associations seemingly driven largely by CMV exposure.

Via the germline V gene, CDR1 is SQVTM and CDR2 ANQGSEA. The junction shows trimming of 7 bases on V and 0 bases on J, plus 12 bases between the germline ends. From its cysteine to its phenylalanine, the CDR3 spans 13 amino acids. The only DNA kept is the CDR3, 39 bases in frame from the first base. The cohort comprised some 730 healthy bone marrow donors. At the time of sampling, every cohort member was nominally healthy, though immune exposures that went unrecorded were likely present. The donor was CMV seronegative and belonged to the group of 380 or so seronegative cohort members. Each donor provided a peripheral blood sample, and peripheral blood mononuclear cells were used for TCR beta sequencing. The Qiagen DNeasy Blood Extraction Kit was used to extract genomic DNA from the blood cell samples. Library preparation employed the immunoSEQ multiplex PCR assay. For the multiplex PCR, a mixture combining 60 forward primers for TCR Vbeta segments and 13 reverse primers for TCR Jbeta segments was used. The CDR3 region of rearranged TCR beta genes was amplified from genomic DNA with a multiplex PCR assay. The Illumina HiSeq System was used to sequence the amplified TCR beta libraries as 87-base-pair reads. The study's own analysis went as follows. Across the 670 or so repertoires, a later analysis counted some 81 million unique TCR beta chains, 9 million to 14 million of which were shared by at least two donors. To remove PCR and sequencing errors, raw reads were error-corrected and collapsed into unique sequences using a nearest-neighbor algorithm that merged closely related sequences. Alignment of CDR3 sequences to IMGT reference sequences was used to assign V, D and J gene segments. For a sequence to be retained, a match of at least six nucleotides to both a V gene segment and a J gene segment was required. Rearrangements were classified as productive when the CDR3 lacked stop codons and remained in frame with V and J, and all other rearrangements were classified as non-productive. Following IMGT convention, CDR3 was defined as the stretch from the second conserved V-encoded cysteine to the conserved J-encoded phenylalanine. In an earlier analysis of 500 to 650 of the donors, sequences lacking an unambiguous match to a single V gene segment were excluded. In an earlier analysis of some 590 of the donors, a V segment was called functional when productive rearrangements were above 56.7%, and segregating when the standard deviation between donors exceeded 5%. A statistical classification framework was built to diagnose cytomegalovirus status from the catalog of TCR beta chain sequences. V and J gene assignment, in a later analysis, came from comparing TCR nucleotide sequences with IMGT/GENE-DB human TR gene sequences. Using the TCRdist pipeline, a later analysis assigned CDR3 sequences along with most-parsimonious VDJ recombination scenarios. In a later analysis, each TCR beta chain was defined by its CDR3 amino acid sequence together with its V-gene family, and reads without a unique V-gene family were excluded. A later analysis removed nearly 600 highly shared, low-generation-probability nucleotide sequences to deal with suspected cross-contamination and a sequencing artifact. A later analysis calculated a clonal expansion index for each public chain from normalized within-repertoire ranks of inferred template counts. Generation probabilities in a later analysis came from a VDJ recombination model fitted to out-of-frame rearrangements, and those results were checked against IGoR. A later analysis scored TCR-TCR, TCR-HLA and TCR-CMV co-occurrence with hypergeometric tests, applying a repertoire-size bias correction to TCR pairs. A later analysis estimated false discovery rates by permuting HLA or CMV assignments 20 times. In a later analysis, co-occurring TCRs were grouped using DBSCAN, and TCRdist sequence similarity was added for clustering within HLA-allele-positive subsets. For co-occurrence clustering, repertoires with fewer than 30,000 or more than 120,000 public chains were excluded, along with five repertoires with anomalous nucleotide sharing. As stored in TCRdb, this immuneACCESS dataset retains in-frame rearrangements with V and J assigned. A fraction of the clones does not appear; measured against another copy, unresolved V genes explain less than half of the discrepancy, and the remainder lacks a known reason. The DNA was the basis for D and trimming; V, J and clone size are from that table. In this sample the table shows 120,000 to 150,000 clones, nearly 80% of which occur a single time. 1.7% of the sample is in the top ten clones.

The TCR originated in a woman aged 25 to 39 in good health and CMV-seronegative. The chain employs TRBV29-1 and TRBJ1-1; TRBD1 is possibly the D segment (5 matching bases). The specimen sequenced was PBMCs. Read as DNA, the sequence is TGCAGCGAAACAAGGGGCCTGAACACTGAAGCTTTCTTT. Its translation reads: CSETRGLNTEAFF.